What follows is one T cell receptor beta chain and its context. The T cells that were sequenced for TCR beta were CD8+ and CD4+ cells from blood. Treatment-naive patients with stable or active relapsing-remitting disease were the multiple sclerosis controls. FACS was used to enrich TEMRA cells, whereas the CD8+ and CD4+ T cells were obtained by negative isolation. This sample is drawn from a study of CD8 T cells in Susac syndrome. Trimming shortened V by 2 bases and J by 0 bases, and 14 bases separated the two germline ends. Germline-derived CDR1 and CDR2 are SGHVS and FNYEAQ. The CDR3 is 18 residues long. The RNA, roughly 0.5 to 1 ug, was put through reverse transcription using random hexamers. The TCR beta CDR3 was amplified by immunoSEQ multiplex PCR across 54 Vbeta, 13 Jbeta. TCRdb re-derived calls from the immunoSEQ multiplex PCR reads in MiXCR, one entry per CDR3 protein. The repertoire includes roughly 300,000 distinct CDR3 sequences, about 88% of them detected once, and over 0.1% sits in the top ten.

The TCR sequence derives from a human donor with multiple sclerosis. Sequenced material: CD8+ T cells from PBMCs. The genes are TRBV7-6 and TRBJ2-6, with a weak D call TRBD1 (5 bases). The CDR3 reads CASSLKTADYSGANVLTF. CDR3 nucleotide sequence: TGTGCCAGCAGCTTAAAGACAGCCGATTACTCTGGGGCCAACGTCCTGACTTTC.